What follows describes a single TCR beta chain. Antigen specificity is unknown. The split of CD4+ cells yielded CD45RA+ naive and CD45RA-negative memory subsets. CDR1 and CDR2 (germline): MDHEN, SYDVKM. V lost 3 bases to trimming and J lost 4 bases, with 13 bases between them. This CDR3 has 15 amino acids. This specimen comes from a study of shared clonotypes between healthy human individuals. Whole-study findings and limits: In having few donors, the study represented limited genetic and exposure-history diversity. Sampling was confined to blood; repertoires within tissues likely differ. Among a few donors, approximately 5.4% of naive CD4 clonotypes were found in common.

The method was immunoSEQ multiplex PCR; TCRdb's version includes in-frame clones alone and lacks a portion of them. The sample has about a million clones; 76% are singletons. The sequence came from a man aged 18-30 years in good health. The V call is TRBV28, the J call TRBJ1-3, with TRBD1 as a possible D gene (6 bases). Material for sequencing was memory CD4+ T cells sorted from blood. Subset: CD45RA-negative fraction. CDR3 coding DNA: TGTGCCAGCAGTTTGGATACAGGGATGGGAAACACCATATATTTT. Amino acids: CASSLDTGMGNTIYF.